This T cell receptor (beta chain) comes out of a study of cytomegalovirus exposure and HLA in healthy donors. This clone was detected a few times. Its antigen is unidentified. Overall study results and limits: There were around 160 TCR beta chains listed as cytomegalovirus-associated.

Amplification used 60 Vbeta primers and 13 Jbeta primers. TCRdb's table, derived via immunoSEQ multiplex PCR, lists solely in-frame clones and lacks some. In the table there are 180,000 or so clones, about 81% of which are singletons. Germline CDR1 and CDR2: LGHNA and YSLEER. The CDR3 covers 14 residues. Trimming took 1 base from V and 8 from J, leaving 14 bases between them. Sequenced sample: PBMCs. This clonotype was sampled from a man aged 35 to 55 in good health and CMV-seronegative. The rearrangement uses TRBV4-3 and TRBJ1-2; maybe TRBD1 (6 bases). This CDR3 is CASSQGGGKGGYTF. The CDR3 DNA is TGCGCCAGCAGCCAAGGTGGGGGCAAGGGCGGCTACACCTTC.